This entry features one TCR beta chain sequence. Its antigen target is currently unknown. No per-base quality is available; no much larger clone lies one base away. Cut back by 5 bases and 7 bases, the V and J ends lie 14 bases apart. There are 13 amino acids in the CDR3, from cysteine to phenylalanine inclusive. Solely the CDR3 DNA is kept, with 39 bases framed from the first base. Taken from the germline V gene, the CDR1 and CDR2 loops are KGHSH and LQKENI. Using the deep immunoSEQ assay, TCR CDR3 regions were amplified from genomic DNA by multiplex PCR. Extracted genomic DNA from each cell subset was spread evenly across all wells of several immunoSEQ 96-well plates, with each plate serving as a replicate. For sorted subsets, 200 to 250 ng of genomic DNA, equivalent to around 31,000 T cell genomes, went into each replicate PCR. Purified libraries were quantified with a Qubit 3.0 fluorometer, sized on a Bioanalyzer 2100, and re-quantified with the KAPA Library Quantification kit. A separate single-read 150-cycle Illumina NextSeq 550 flow cell was used to sequence each immunoSEQ 96-well plate. In the authors' own workflow: The immunoSEQ output contained only junctional sequences without quality scores, so filtering could not match that applied to full-length reads. To assign V/J genes and CDR3, sequences were annotated using PyIR, a Python wrapper for IgBLAST v1.9, with IMGT germline references. Any read was removed if the V/J assignment was weak (E-value above 1e-6), the CDR3 was missing, or the read contained stop codons, out-of-frame junctions, or ambiguous translated residues. V3J clonotypes were defined by identical inferred V gene, J gene, and CDR3 amino acid sequence. Percentage overlap between repertoires was calculated by dividing the number of shared unique clonotypes by the size of the smaller repertoire. RTK rarefaction, the Chao1 estimator, and Recon v2.1 estimates of unobserved clonotypes were used to assess repertoire richness. For all TCRbeta clonotypes obtained by the gDNA method from four donors, generation probabilities were computed with OLGA. TCRdb carries this immuneACCESS record with in-frame sequences only. Its versions omit some clonotypes, under half of them owing to an unresolved V gene in the studies checked, with the rest unexplained. Clone size and the V and J calls come from that table; the DNA yielded D and trimming. The sample has 740,000 or so clones on record, 60% to 75% of them singletons. Of the sample, more than 1.5% is held by the ten largest clones.

The data originate from a study of shared clonotypes between healthy human individuals (dated by TCRdb to 2020 to 2022). Regarding the study in general: The cohort included a few men and a couple of women between 18 and 49 years of age. Per donor, three plates each were used for CD4 naive and CD4 memory, two for CD8 naive, and one for CD8 memory. The study deeply sequenced blood TCR repertoires of several healthy adults to estimate repertoire size and the extent of clonotype sharing between individuals. To increase sequencing depth and limit assay-specific biases, TCR repertoire library preparation and sequencing were carried out by different laboratories using diverse techniques. Between about 0.94 and 8.9 billion PBMCs per donor were obtained by leukapheresis.

Here is what the overall study found, with its caveats: Even with the large sequencing depth, rarefaction of the sorted-subset datasets indicated that sequencing was incomplete. Because the study included only a small number of donors, the genetic and exposure-history diversity represented was limited. Pairwise subsampling indicated that sequencing depth was expected to affect the degree of clonotype sharing among donors. Estimated clonotype richness was generally larger for naive than for memory subsets. When a few donors were compared, the shared fraction of clonotypes was 5% to 6.5% for naive CD4, 3% to 4% for naive CD8, 2.3% for memory CD4, and roughly 0.4% for memory CD8. Sampling was limited to blood, and TCR repertoires in tissue likely differ from TCR repertoires in blood. Compared with non-shared clonotypes, the clonotypes found in all four sorted-subset donors had higher generation probabilities.

The donors were healthy, HIV-negative adults with no recently reported acute infections or vaccinations. All donors were Caucasian adults living in Nashville, Tennessee, USA. CD4+ T cells were enriched by magnetic negative selection; naive cells were then positively selected on CD45RA, and the negative fraction formed the memory subset. Blood was collected by leukapheresis, and PBMCs were isolated by Ficoll-Histopaque density gradient centrifugation and then cryopreserved in liquid nitrogen vapor phase. Purity and quantity of every magnetically sorted T cell population were checked by analytical flow cytometry. From each sorted fraction, genomic DNA was isolated and quantified by UV absorbance on a Nanodrop 2000c.

Recombination linked TRBV18 to TRBJ1-2; a tentative D call is TRBD1 (5 bases match). This TCR derives from a woman aged 25 to 39 in good health. The sample consisted of memory CD4+ T cells sorted from blood. The cell subset or site label of this sample denotes: CD45RA-negative fraction. The DNA reads as follows: TGTGCCAGCTCAGCGGGACTTGGACGTGGCTACACCTTC. Its protein product is CASSAGLGRGYTF.